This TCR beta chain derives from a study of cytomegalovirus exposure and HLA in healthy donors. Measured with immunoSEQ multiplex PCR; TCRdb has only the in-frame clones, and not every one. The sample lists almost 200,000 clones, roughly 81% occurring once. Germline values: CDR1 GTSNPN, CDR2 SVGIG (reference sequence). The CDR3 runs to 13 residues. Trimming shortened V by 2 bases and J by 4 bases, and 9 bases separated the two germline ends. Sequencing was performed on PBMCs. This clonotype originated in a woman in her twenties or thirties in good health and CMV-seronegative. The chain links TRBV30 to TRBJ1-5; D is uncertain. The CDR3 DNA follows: TGTGCCTGGAGTTCGGGTTATAATCAGCCCCAGCATTTT. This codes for CAWSSGYNQPQHF. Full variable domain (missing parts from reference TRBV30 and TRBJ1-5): SQTIHQWPATLVQPVGSPLSLECTVEGTSNPNLYWYRQAAGRGLQLLFYSVGIGQISSEVPQNLSASRPQDRQFILSSKKLLLSDSGFYLCAWSSGYNQPQHFGDGTRLSIL.